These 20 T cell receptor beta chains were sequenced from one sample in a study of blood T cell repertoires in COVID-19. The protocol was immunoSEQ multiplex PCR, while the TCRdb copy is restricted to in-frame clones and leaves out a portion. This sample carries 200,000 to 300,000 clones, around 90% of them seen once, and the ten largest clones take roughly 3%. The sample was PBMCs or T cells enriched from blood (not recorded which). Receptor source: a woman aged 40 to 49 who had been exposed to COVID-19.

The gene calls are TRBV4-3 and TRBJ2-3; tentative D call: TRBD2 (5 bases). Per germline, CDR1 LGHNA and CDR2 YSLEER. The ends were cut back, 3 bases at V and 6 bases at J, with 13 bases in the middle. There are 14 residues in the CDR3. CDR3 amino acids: CASSHPTLGDTQYF. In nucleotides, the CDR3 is TGCGCCAGCAGCCATCCAACACTAGGTGATACGCAGTATTTT.

The CDR3 reads CASSLSPLSDYGYTF. The CDR3 bases are TGTGCCAGCAGTTTATCTCCGTTATCTGACTATGGCTACACCTTC. The chain joins TRBV28 to TRBJ1-2, with D hard to call. Per the germline V gene, CDR1 is MDHEN and CDR2 is SYDVKM. V shed 1 base and J shed 3 bases, with 12 bases lying between them. This CDR3 spans 15 amino acids.

CDR3 nucleotides: TGTGCCAGCAGCGTAGGACTAGCGGGGCACAGCACAGATACGCAGTATTTT. It translates to CASSVGLAGHSTDTQYF. The chain combines TRBV9 with TRBJ2-3; 11 bases agree with TRBD2. After removal of 0 bases from V and 0 bases from J, the junction contained 3 bases not matched to a gene. CDR3 size: 17 residues. Per germline, CDR1 SGDLS and CDR2 YYNGEE. The entire variable domain, with the rest obtained from reference TRBV9 and TRBJ2-3, is as follows: DSGVTQTPKHLITATGQRVTLRCSPRSGDLSVYWYQQSLDQGLQFLIQYYNGEERAKGNILERFSAQQFPDLHSELNLSSLELGDSALYFCASSVGLAGHSTDTQYFGPGTRLTVL.

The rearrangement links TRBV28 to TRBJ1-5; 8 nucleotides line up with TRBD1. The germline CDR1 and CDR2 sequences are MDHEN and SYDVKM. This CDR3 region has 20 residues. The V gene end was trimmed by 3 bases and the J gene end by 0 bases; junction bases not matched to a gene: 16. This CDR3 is CASSFKSSKGQVYSNQPQHF. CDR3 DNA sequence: TGTGCCAGCAGTTTCAAATCGTCAAAGGGACAGGTTTATAGCAATCAGCCCCAGCATTTT.

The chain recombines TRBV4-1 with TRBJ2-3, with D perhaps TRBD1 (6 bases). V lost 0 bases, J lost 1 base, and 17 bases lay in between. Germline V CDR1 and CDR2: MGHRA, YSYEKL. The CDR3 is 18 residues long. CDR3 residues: CASSQDSMGAGGTDTQYF. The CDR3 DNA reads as TGCGCCAGCAGCCAAGATTCGATGGGGGCCGGGGGCACAGATACGCAGTATTTT.

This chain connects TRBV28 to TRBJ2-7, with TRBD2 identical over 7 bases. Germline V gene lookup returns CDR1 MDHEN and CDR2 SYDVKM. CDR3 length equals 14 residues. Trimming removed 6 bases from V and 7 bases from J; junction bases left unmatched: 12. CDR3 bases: TGTGCCAGCAGGGAAGCGGGGAGGTCTCGGGAGCAGTACTTC. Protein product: CASREAGRSREQYF.

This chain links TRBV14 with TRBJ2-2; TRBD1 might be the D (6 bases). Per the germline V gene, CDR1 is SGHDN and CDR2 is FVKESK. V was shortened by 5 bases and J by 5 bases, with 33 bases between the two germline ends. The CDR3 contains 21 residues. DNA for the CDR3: TGTGCCAGCAGCGCCACTTACACCACGAAAAAAACAGGGATTAGGACCGGGGAGCTGTTTTTT. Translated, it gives CASSATYTTKKTGIRTGELFF.

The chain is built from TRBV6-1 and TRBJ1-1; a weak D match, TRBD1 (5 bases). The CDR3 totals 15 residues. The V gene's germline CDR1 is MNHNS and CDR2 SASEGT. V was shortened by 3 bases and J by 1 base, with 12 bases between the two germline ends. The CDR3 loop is CASSEFWGGNTEAFF. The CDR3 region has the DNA TGTGCCAGCAGTGAGTTTTGGGGCGGGAACACTGAAGCTTTCTTT.

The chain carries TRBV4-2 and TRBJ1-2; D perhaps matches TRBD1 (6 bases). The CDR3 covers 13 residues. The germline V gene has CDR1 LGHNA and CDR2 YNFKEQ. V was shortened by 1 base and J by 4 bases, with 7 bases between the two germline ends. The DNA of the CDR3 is TGTGCCAGCAGCCAAGGGGGGCCCTATGGCTACACCTTC. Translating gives CASSQGGPYGYTF.

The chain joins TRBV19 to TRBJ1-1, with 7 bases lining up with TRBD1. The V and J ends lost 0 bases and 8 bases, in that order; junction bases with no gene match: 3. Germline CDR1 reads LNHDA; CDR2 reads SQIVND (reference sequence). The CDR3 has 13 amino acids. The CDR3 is CASSIDRGSEAFF. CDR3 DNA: TGTGCCAGTAGTATAGACAGGGGGTCCGAAGCTTTCTTT. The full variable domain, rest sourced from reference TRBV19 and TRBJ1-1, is DGGITQSPKYLFRKEGQNVTLSCEQNLNHDAMYWYRQDPGQGLRLIYYSQIVNDFQKGDIAEGYSVSREKKESFPLTVTSAQKNPTAFYLCASSIDRGSEAFFGQGTRLTVV.

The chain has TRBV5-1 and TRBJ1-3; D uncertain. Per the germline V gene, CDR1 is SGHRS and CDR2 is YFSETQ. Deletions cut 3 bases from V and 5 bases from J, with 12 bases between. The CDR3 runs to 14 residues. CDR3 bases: TGCGCCAGCAGCTCAACCGGGGTGCGAAACACCATATATTTT. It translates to CASSSTGVRNTIYF. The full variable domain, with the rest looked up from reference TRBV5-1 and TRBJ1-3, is KAGVTQTPRYLIKTRGQQVTLSCSPISGHRSVSWYQQTPGQGLQFLFEYFSETQRNKGNFPGRFSGRQFSNSRSEMNVSTLELGDSALYLCASSSTGVRNTIYFGEGSWLTVV.

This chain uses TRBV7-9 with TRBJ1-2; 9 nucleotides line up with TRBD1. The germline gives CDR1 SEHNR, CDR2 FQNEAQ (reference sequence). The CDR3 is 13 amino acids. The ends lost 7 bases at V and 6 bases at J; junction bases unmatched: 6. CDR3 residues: CASTGTGSDGYTF. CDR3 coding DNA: TGTGCCAGCACGGGGACAGGGTCGGATGGCTACACCTTC. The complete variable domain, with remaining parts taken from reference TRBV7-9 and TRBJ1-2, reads DTGVSQNPRHKITKRGQNVTFRCDPISEHNRLYWYRQTLGQGPEFLTYFQNEAQLEKSRLLSDRFSAERPKGSFSTLEIQRTEQGDSAMYLCASTGTGSDGYTFGSGTRLTVV.

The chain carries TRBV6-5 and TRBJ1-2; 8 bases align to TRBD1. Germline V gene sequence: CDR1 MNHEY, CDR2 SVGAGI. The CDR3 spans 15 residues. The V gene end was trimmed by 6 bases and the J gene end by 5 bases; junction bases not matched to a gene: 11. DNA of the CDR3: TGTGCCAGCAGATTTGGACAGGGCGACCTTTATGGCTACACCTTC. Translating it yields CASRFGQGDLYGYTF.

The CDR3 protein is CASSRDSTNTGELFF. Here the CDR3 DNA reads TGTGCCAGCAGCCGGGACAGCACGAACACCGGGGAGCTGTTTTTT. The V call is TRBV2, the J call TRBJ2-2; 7 bases fit TRBD1. This CDR3 spans 15 amino acids. CDR1 and CDR2 from the germline V gene are SNHLY and FYNNEI. J gave up 0 bases and V 6 bases, and 4 bases lay outside the gene matches.

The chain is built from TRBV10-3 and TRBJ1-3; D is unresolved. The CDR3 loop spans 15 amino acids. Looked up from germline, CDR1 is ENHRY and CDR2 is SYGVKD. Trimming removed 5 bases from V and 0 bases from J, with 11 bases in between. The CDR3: CAISTRTVSGNTIYF. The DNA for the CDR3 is TGTGCCATCAGTACAAGAACAGTCTCTGGAAACACCATATATTTT.

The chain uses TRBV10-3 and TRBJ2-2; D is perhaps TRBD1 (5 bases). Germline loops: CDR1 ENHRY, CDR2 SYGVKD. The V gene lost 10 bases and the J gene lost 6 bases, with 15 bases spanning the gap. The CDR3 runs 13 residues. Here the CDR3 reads CASKQVLAGELFF. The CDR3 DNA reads TGTGCCAGCAAACAGGTCCTGGCCGGGGAGCTGTTTTTT.

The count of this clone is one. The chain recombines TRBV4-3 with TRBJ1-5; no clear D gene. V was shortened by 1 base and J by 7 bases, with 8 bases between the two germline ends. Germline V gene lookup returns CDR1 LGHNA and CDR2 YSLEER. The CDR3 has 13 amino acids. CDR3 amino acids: CASSQGAEQPQHF. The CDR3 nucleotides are TGCGCCAGCAGCCAAGGAGCGGAACAGCCCCAGCATTTT.

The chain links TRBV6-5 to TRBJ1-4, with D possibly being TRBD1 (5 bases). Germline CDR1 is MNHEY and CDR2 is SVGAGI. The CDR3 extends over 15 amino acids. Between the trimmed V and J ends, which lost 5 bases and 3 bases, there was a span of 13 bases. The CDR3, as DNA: TGTGCCAGCAGTAGATTTAAGGGGTCTAATGAAAAACTGTTTTTT. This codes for CASSRFKGSNEKLFF.

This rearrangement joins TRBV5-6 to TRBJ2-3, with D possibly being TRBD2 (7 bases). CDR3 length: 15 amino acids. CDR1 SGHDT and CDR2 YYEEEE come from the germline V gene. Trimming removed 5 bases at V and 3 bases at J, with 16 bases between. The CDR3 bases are TGTGCCAGCAGGCGCGCGGGGAGGGGGACAGATACGCAGTATTTT. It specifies CASRRAGRGTDTQYF.

The CDR3 region has the DNA TGTGCCAGCAGTAGTGGGCAGCGGAGCACAGATACGCAGTATTTT. This gives the protein CASSSGQRSTDTQYF. This chain links TRBV7-2 with TRBJ2-3, with D possibly being TRBD2 (5 bases). Germline CDR1 is SGHTA and CDR2 is FQGNSA. The CDR3 length is 15 residues. V lost 6 bases to trimming and J lost 0 bases, with 13 bases between them.